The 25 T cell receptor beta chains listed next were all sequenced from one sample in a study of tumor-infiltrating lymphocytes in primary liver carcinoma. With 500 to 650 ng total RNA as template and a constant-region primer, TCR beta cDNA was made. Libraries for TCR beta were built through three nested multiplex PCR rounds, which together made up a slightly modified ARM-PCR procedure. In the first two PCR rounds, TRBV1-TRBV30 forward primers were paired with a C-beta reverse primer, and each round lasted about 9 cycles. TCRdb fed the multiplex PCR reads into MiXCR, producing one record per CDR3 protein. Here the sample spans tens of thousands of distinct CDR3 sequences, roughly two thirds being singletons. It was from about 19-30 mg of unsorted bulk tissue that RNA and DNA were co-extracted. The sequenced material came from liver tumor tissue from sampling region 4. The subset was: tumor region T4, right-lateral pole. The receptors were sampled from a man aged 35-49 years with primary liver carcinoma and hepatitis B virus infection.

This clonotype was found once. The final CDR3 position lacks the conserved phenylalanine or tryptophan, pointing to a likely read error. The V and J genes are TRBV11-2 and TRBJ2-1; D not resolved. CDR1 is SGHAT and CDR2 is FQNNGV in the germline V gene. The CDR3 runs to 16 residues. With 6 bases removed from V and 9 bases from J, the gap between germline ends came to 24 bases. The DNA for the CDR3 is TGTGCCAGCAGTTTGGATATCGGACCAGCCATGGGTGAGCAGTTCCTC. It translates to CASSLDIGPAMGEQFL.

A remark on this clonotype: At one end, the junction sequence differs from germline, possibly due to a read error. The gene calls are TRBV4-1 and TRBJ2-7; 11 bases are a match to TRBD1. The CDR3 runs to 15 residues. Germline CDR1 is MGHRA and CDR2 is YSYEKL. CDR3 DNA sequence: TGCACCAGCAGCCATGCTAGGACAGGGGGCAACGAGCAGTACTTC. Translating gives CTSSHARTGGNEQYF.

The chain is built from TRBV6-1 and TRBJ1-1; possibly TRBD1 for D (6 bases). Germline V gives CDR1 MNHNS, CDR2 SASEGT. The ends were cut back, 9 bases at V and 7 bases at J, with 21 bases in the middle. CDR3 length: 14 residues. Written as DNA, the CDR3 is TGTGCCAGGAGAGAATTGAGCAGGGGAGATGAAGCTTTCTTT. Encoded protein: CARRELSRGDEAFF.

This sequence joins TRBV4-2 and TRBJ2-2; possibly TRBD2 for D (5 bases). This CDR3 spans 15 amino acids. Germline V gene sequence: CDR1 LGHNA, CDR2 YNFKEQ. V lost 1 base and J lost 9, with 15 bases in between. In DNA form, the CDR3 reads TGTGCCAGCAGCCAAGGAACTAGTGGGAGTAGGGAGCTGTTTTTT. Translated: CASSQGTSGSRELFF.

DNA of the CDR3: TGTGCCAGCAGACCGATAGCGGGAGTTTACCTCGAGCAGTACTTC. This translates into CASRPIAGVYLEQYF. The genes are TRBV12-3 or TRBV12-4 and TRBJ2-7, with 9 bases fitting TRBD2. CDR3 length: 15 residues. The junction had 12 bases not matched to a gene; V was cut back by 6 bases and J by 6 bases.

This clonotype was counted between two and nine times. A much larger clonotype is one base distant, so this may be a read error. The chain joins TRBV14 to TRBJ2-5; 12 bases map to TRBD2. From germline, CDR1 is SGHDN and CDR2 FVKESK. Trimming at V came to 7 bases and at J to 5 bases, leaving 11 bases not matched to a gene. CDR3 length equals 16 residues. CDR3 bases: TGTGCCAGCAACCCCGTGACTAGCGGGAGCGCGGAGACCCAGTACTTC. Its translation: CASNPVTSGSAETQYF. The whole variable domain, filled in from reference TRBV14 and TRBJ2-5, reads EAGVTQFPSHSVIEKGQTVTLRCDPISGHDNLYWYRRVMGKEIKFLLHFVKESKQDESGMPNNRFLAERTGGTYSTLKVQPAELEDSGVYFCASNPVTSGSAETQYFGPGTRLLVL.

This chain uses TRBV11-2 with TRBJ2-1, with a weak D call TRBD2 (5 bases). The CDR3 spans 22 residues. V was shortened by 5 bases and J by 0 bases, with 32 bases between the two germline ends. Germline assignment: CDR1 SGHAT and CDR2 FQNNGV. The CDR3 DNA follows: TGTGCCAGCAGCCTATCCTACCGGGGTCCCGTGAAAGAGGTTCGCTCCTACAATGAGCAGTTCTTC. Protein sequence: CASSLSYRGPVKEVRSYNEQFF.

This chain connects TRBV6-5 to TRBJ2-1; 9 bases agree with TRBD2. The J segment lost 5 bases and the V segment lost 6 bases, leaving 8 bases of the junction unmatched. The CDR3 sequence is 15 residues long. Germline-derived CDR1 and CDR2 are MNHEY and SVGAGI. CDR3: CASRVPGTSNNEQFF. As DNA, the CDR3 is TGTGCCAGCAGGGTACCCGGGACTAGCAACAATGAGCAGTTCTTC.

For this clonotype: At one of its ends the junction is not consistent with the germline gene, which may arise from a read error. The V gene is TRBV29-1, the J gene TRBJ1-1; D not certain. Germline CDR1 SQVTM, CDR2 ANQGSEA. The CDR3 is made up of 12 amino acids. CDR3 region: CRVEGSNTEAIF. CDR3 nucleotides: TGCAGGGTTGAAGGGTCGAACACTGAAGCTATCTTT.

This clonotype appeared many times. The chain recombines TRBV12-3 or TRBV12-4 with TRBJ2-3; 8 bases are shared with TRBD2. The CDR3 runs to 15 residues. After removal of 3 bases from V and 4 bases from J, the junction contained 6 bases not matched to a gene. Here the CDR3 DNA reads TGTGCCAGCAGTTTGGGGGCGGGAGGCGCAGATACGCAGTATTTT. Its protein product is CASSLGAGGADTQYF.

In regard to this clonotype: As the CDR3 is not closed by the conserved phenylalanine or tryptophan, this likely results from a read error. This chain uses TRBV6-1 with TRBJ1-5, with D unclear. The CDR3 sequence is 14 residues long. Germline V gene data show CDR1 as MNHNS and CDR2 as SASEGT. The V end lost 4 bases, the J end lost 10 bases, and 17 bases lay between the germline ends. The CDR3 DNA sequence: TGTGCCAGCAGTGTGGATGCTGGTGTTGAACCCCAGCATTAT. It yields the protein CASSVDAGVEPQHY.

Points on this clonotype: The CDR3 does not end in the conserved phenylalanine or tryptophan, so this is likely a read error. This chain's CDR3 is CASSFGRPGELFS. For the CDR3, the DNA is TGTGCCAGCAGTTTCGGCCGGCCCGGGGAGCTGTTTTCT. The chain links TRBV11-2 to TRBJ2-2; D gene uncertain. CDR1 and CDR2 (germline): SGHAT, FQNNGV. The CDR3 runs to 13 residues. Trimming removed 6 bases at V and 6 bases at J, with 11 bases between.

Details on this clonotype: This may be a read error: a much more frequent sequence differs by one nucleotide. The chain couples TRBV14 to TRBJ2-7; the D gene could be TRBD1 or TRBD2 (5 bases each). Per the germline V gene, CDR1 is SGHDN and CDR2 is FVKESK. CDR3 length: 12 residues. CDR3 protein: CANSQVRGEQYF. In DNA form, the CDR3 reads TGTGCCAACAGCCAAGTGAGGGGCGAGCAGTACTTC.

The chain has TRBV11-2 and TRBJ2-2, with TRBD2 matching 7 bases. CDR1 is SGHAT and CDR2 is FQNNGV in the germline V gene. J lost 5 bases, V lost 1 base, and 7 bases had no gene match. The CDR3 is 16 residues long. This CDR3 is CASSLVALADTGELFF. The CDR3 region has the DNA TGTGCCAGCAGCTTAGTGGCCCTAGCGGATACCGGGGAGCTGTTTTTT.

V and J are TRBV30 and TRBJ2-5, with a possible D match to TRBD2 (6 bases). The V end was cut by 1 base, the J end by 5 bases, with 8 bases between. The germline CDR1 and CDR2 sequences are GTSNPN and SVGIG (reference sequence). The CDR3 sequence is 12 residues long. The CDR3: CAWSDAGETQYF. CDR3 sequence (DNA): TGTGCCTGGAGTGATGCGGGGGAGACCCAGTACTTC. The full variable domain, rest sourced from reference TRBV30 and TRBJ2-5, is SQTIHQWPATLVQPVGSPLSLECTVEGTSNPNLYWYRQAAGRGLQLLFYSVGIGQISSEVPQNLSASRPQDRQFILSSKKLLLSDSGFYLCAWSDAGETQYFGPGTRLLVL.

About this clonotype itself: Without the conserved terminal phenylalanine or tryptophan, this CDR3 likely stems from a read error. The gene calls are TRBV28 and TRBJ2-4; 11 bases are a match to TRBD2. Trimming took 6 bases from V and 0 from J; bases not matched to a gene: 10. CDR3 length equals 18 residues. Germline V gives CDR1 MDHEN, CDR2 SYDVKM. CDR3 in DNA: TGTGCCAGCAGCCAGGGACTAGCGGTCCTCCTAGCCAAAAACATTCAGTACCTC. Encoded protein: CASSQGLAVLLAKNIQYL.

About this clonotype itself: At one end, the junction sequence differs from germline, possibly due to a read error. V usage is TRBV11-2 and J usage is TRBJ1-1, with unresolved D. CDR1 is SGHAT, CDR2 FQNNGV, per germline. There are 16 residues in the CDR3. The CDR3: CVSYQNWVAALIEAFF. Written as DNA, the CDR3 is TGTGTCAGCTACCAAAACTGGGTGGCGGCACTCATTGAAGCTTTCTTT.

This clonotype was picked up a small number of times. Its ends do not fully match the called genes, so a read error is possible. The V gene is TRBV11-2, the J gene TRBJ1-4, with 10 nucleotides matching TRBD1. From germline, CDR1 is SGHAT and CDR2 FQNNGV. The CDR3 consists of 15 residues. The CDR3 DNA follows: TGTGCCAGCAGCCCTGGGGACAGGGGAGGTGAAAAACTATTTTTT. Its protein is CASSPGDRGGEKLFF.

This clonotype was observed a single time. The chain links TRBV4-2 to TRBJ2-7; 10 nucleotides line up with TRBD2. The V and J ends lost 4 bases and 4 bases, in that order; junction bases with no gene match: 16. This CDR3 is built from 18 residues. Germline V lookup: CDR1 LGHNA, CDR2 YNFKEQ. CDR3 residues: CASSREGVAGGLPYEQYF. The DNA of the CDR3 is TGTGCCAGCAGCCGAGAAGGCGTAGCGGGAGGATTACCGTACGAGCAGTACTTC.

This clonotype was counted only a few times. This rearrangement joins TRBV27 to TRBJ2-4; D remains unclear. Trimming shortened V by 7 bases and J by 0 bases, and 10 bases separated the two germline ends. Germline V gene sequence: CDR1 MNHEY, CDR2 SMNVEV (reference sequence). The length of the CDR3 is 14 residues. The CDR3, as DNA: TGTGCCAGCACAAGCGTTATAGCCAAAAACATTCAGTACTTC. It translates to CASTSVIAKNIQYF.

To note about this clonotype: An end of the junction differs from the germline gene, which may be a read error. CDR3 DNA: TGTGACAGCAGCTCCGCTGCATACGGTAATGAGCAGTTCTTC. It yields the protein CDSSSAAYGNEQFF. V is TRBV11-2 and J is TRBJ2-1; D is unclear. This CDR3 has 14 residues. CDR1 is SGHAT, CDR2 FQNNGV, per germline.

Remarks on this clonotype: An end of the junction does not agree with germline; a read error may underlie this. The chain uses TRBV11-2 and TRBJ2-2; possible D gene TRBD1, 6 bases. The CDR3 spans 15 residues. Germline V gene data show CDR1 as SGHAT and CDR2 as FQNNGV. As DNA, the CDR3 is TGTGTCAGCAGCTTAGTCGGACGGGACACCGGAGAGCTGTTTTTT. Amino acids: CVSSLVGRDTGELFF.

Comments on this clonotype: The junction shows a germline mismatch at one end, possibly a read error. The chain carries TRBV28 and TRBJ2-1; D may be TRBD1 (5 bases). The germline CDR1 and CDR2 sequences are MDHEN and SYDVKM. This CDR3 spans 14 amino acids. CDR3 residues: CAGRVPGVGNEQFF. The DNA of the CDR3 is TGTGCCGGCAGGGTTCCTGGGGTGGGCAATGAACAGTTCTTC.

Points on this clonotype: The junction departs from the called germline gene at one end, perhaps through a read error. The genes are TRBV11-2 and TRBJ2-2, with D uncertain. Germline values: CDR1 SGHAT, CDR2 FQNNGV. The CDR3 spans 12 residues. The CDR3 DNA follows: TGTGTCAGCAGCACAAACACCTGGGAACTGTTTTTT. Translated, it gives CVSSTNTWELFF.

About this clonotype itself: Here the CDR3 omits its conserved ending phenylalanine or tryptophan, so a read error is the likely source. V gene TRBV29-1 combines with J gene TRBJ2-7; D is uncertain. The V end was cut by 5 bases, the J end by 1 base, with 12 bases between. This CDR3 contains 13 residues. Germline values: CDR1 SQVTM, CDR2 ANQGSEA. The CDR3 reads CSVPGTDSYEQYI. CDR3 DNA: TGCAGCGTTCCCGGAACGGATTCCTACGAGCAGTACATC.